This TCR beta chain was identified in a study of blood T cell repertoires in COVID-19. Study-wide background: Samples came from the United States, Italy and Spain, spanning acute and convalescent COVID-19. In each case, the material was cDNA or gDNA derived from T cells, B-cell-depleted T cells, or PBMCs.

In the study's own analysis: Amplified reference gene primers provided the basis for estimating nucleated cell counts. Assay used: immunoSEQ multiplex PCR; TCRdb lists only in-frame clones, some missing. Clone size and the V and J calls come from that table; the DNA yielded D and trimming. The table lists more than 90,000 clones, approximately 81% of them singletons, with roughly 1.5% in the top ten. The CDR3 spans 14 residues. Germline V CDR1 and CDR2: MNHEY, SMNVEV (reference sequence). The V segment lost 7 bases and the J segment 0 bases; nucleotides outside the gene matches: 4. The genes are TRBV27 and TRBJ2-3; TRBD1 agrees at 7 bases. The sample taken for sequencing was peripheral blood. The receptor's source is a man aged 35 to 55 with acute or convalescent COVID-19. CDR3 bases: TGTGCCAGCAAGGACAGGAAGAGCACAGATACGCAGTATTTT. This sequence encodes CASKDRKSTDTQYF.